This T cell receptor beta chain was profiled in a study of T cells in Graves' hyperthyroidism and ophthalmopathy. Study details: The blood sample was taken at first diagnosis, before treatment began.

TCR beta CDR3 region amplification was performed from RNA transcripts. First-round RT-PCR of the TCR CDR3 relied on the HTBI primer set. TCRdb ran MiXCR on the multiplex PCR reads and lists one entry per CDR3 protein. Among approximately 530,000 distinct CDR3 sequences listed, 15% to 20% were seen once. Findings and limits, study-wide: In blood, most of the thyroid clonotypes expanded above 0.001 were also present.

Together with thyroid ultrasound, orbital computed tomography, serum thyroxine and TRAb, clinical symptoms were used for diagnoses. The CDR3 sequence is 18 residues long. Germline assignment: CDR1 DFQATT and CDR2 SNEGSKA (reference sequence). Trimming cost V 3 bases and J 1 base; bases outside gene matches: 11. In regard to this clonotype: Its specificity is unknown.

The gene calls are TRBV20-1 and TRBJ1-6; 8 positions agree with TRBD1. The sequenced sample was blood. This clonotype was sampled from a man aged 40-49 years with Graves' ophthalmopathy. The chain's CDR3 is CSASPRAGGASYNSPLHF. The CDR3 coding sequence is TGCAGTGCTAGCCCCAGGGCAGGGGGCGCGTCCTATAATTCACCCCTCCACTTT.